This TCR beta chain was sequenced for a study of T cells expressing NK-cell markers. In the study overall: Of eight sequenced donors, seven were HCMV-seropositive and one HCMV-seronegative.

CDR1 SQVTM and CDR2 ANQGSEA come from the germline V gene. There are 12 residues in the CDR3. Remarks on this clonotype: Its antigen is undetermined.

5'RACE template switching built TCR beta cDNA with unique molecular identifiers. TCRdb reprocessed the 5' RACE reads; each CDR3 protein has one entry and no DNA is given. Listed are hundreds of thousands of distinct CDR3 sequences; 7.3% falls within the top ten. Study outcomes and limitations: Once again these clonotypes came out on top in the CD3+CD56-NKG2C+ fraction of several donors. Dominant NKG2C+ clonotypes in 6 or 7 donors made up about 1.0-7.0% of CD8+ T cells.

This receptor was taken from a woman between 18 and 70 years old in good health. Sequencing was done on a sample of blood T cells: a sorted CD56 or NKG2C T cell subset, CD4+ or CD8+ T cells, or bulk PBMC T cells (not recorded which). J is TRBJ1-2 and V is TRBV29-1; TCRdb lists TRBD1, though no DNA is available to test this call. This CDR3 reads CSVETPPAGYTF.